Below are 21 T cell receptor beta chains sequenced from a single sample in a study of blood T cell repertoires in COVID-19. Only in-frame clones appear in the TCRdb table, and some are missing; sequencing was by immunoSEQ multiplex PCR. In the table there are 150,000 or so clones, about 80% of which are singletons. Sequenced input: PBMCs or T cells enriched from blood (not recorded which). These receptors were obtained from a woman aged 60-70 years who had recovered from COVID-19.

The gene calls are TRBV9 and TRBJ2-1; 10 nucleotides agree with TRBD2. Germline loops: CDR1 SGDLS, CDR2 YYNGEE. The CDR3 consists of 15 residues. With 5 bases clipped from V and 3 bases from J, the junction kept 5 bases outside the gene matches. CDR3 coding DNA: TGTGCCAGCAGTGCAGCGGGGGGGTACTACAATGAGCAGTTCTTC. Residues: CASSAAGGYYNEQFF.

This chain connects TRBV7-3 to TRBJ2-1; D unresolved. Trimming took off 4 bases at V and 7 bases at J, with 8 bases between the two ends. The CDR3 is 12 residues long. Germline CDR1 reads SGHTA; CDR2 reads FQGTGA. The DNA of the CDR3 is TGTGCCAGCAGCTCGCAGGATAATGAGCAGTTCTTC. It codes for CASSSQDNEQFF.

The V gene is TRBV6-5, the J gene TRBJ1-5, with D possibly matching TRBD1 (6 bases). Per germline, CDR1 MNHEY and CDR2 SVGAGI. This CDR3 has 16 residues. V was pared by 4 bases and J by 1 base, with 14 bases between. Written as DNA, the CDR3 is TGTGCCAGCAGTTTGGGGGGGCGTTCGAGCAATCAGCCCCAGCATTTT. It translates to CASSLGGRSSNQPQHF.

V usage is TRBV7-2 and J usage is TRBJ2-5; no clear D gene. This CDR3 is 14 amino acids long. Trimming removed 3 bases from V and 5 bases from J, with 13 bases in between. CDR1 is SGHTA, CDR2 FQGNSA, per germline. CDR3 bases: TGTGCCAGCAGCTTGGTCAAACTCCGGGAGACCCAGTACTTC. Residues: CASSLVKLRETQYF.

There are a few counts of this clone. V usage is TRBV24-1 and J usage is TRBJ2-1; 7 bases are a match to TRBD2. CDR3 size: 15 residues. The V gene's germline CDR1 is KGHDR and CDR2 SFDVKD. Trimming cost V 0 bases and J 4 bases; bases outside gene matches: 2. The CDR3 nucleotides are TGTGCCACCAGTGATTTGCGGGGGGATTACAATGAGCAGTTCTTC. As protein: CATSDLRGDYNEQFF.

This clone was detected many times. V gene TRBV2 combines with J gene TRBJ2-7, with TRBD2 matching over 9 bases. The germline gives CDR1 SNHLY, CDR2 FYNNEI. V was clipped by 2 bases and J by 4 bases; unmatched bases: 6. There are 15 residues in the CDR3. The CDR3 bases are TGTGCCAGCAGTGAATCTCCTAGCGGGGCTTACGAGCAGTACTTC. Its protein product is CASSESPSGAYEQYF.

The V and J genes are TRBV7-9 and TRBJ1-4; the match to TRBD1 covers 8 bases. This CDR3 region has 14 residues. Trimming removed 6 bases from V and 8 bases from J; junction bases left unmatched: 8. The V gene's germline CDR1 is SEHNR and CDR2 FQNEAQ (reference sequence). The CDR3, as DNA: TGTGCCAGCAGGCAACAGGGGGAAGGGGAAAAACTGTTTTTT. This sequence encodes CASRQQGEGEKLFF.

V usage is TRBV7-9 and J usage is TRBJ1-5; weak D call: TRBD1 (6 bases). The CDR3 runs to 16 residues. CDR1 is SEHNR and CDR2 is FQNEAQ in the germline V gene (reference sequence). Trimming removed 4 bases from V and 0 bases from J, with 13 bases in between. The CDR3 here is CASSSRGAGSNQPQHF. CDR3 DNA: TGTGCCAGCAGCTCCCGGGGGGCAGGTAGCAATCAGCCCCAGCATTTT.

The chain recombines TRBV7-9 with TRBJ2-7, with a possible D match to TRBD1 (5 bases). The germline V gene has CDR1 SEHNR and CDR2 FQNEAQ (reference sequence). The ends were cut back, 5 bases at V and 5 bases at J, with 16 bases in the middle. The CDR3 runs 14 residues. The CDR3 DNA reads TGTGCCAGCAGCGGACATCCCCTGTACAACGAGCAGTACTTC. This codes for CASSGHPLYNEQYF.

The rearrangement links TRBV6-6 to TRBJ2-2; D possibly corresponds to TRBD1 (6 bases). CDR3 length equals 16 residues. Per the germline V gene, CDR1 is MNHNY and CDR2 is SVGAGI (reference sequence). V gave up 0 bases and J gave up 8 bases, with 16 bases separating them. The CDR3 nucleotides are TGTGCCAGCAGTTACTCGAGAGGGGGAGCGGAGGGGGAGCTGTTTTTT. Its protein is CASSYSRGGAEGELFF.

The CDR3 DNA sequence: TGTGCCAGCAGCCCACACAGGGGCAGTGGAAACACCATATATTTT. Residues: CASSPHRGSGNTIYF. The chain recombines TRBV5-8 with TRBJ1-3; 7 bases align to TRBD1. CDR1 is SGHTS and CDR2 is YDEGEE in the germline V gene. J was trimmed by 3 bases and V by 4 bases; bases with no gene match: 7. This CDR3 is 15 amino acids long.

A word on this clone: The same CDR3 arises from other DNA sequences in this sample as well. This rearrangement joins TRBV10-3 to TRBJ2-5; D is ambiguous. CDR1 is ENHRY and CDR2 is SYGVKD in the germline V gene. This CDR3 spans 13 amino acids. V shed 2 bases and J shed 2 bases, with 6 bases lying between them. The CDR3 loop reads CAISEAYQETQYF. CDR3 DNA sequence: TGTGCCATCAGTGAGGCCTATCAAGAGACCCAGTACTTC.

V gene TRBV20-1 combines with J gene TRBJ1-4, with 11 bases identical to TRBD1. V trimming: 3 bases; J trimming: 7 bases; junction bases outside the gene matches: 4. Germline values: CDR1 DFQATT, CDR2 SNEGSKA (reference sequence). This CDR3 has 14 residues. CDR3 sequence: CSASAGQGGEKLFF. The CDR3, as DNA: TGCAGTGCTAGTGCGGGACAGGGGGGTGAAAAACTGTTTTTT.

This clone appeared a single time. The J gene is TRBJ1-4, the V gene TRBV4-2; perhaps TRBD1 as D (6 bases). CDR3 length: 16 residues. CDR1 and CDR2 (germline): LGHNA, YNFKEQ. Trimming shortened V by 1 base and J by 4 bases, and 13 bases separated the two germline ends. In DNA form, the CDR3 reads TGTGCCAGCAGCCAAGGGACCACAGGGTATAATGAAAAACTGTTTTTT. Translated: CASSQGTTGYNEKLFF.

This rearrangement joins TRBV5-1 to TRBJ2-3, with TRBD1 as a possible D gene (6 bases). The length of the CDR3 is 14 residues. Germline lookup yields CDR1 SGHRS and CDR2 YFSETQ. Trimming removed 3 bases from V and 5 bases from J, with 13 bases in between. As DNA, the CDR3 is TGCGCCAGCAGCTCCCAGGGGAGAGGAGATACGCAGTATTTT. This sequence encodes CASSSQGRGDTQYF.

V and J are TRBV5-6 and TRBJ1-1; D call uncertain. V was cut by 1 base and J by 7 bases, with 8 bases left in between. The germline gives CDR1 SGHDT, CDR2 YYEEEE. The CDR3 is made up of 12 amino acids. CDR3 residues: CASSLNRDEAFF. Here the CDR3 DNA reads TGTGCCAGCAGCTTGAATCGGGATGAAGCTTTCTTT.

The sample holds many counts of this clone. The V and J genes are TRBV19 and TRBJ1-5; 7 bases are shared with TRBD1. J gave up 5 bases and V 6 bases, and 7 bases lay outside the gene matches. The CDR3 loop spans 14 amino acids. The germline CDR1 and CDR2 sequences are LNHDA and SQIVND (reference sequence). The CDR3 loop reads CASRRQGGYQPQHF. CDR3 nucleotides: TGTGCCAGTAGGAGACAGGGCGGGTATCAGCCCCAGCATTTT.

The chain is built from TRBV5-1 and TRBJ2-1; 14 nucleotides align to TRBD2. CDR3 size: 17 residues. Looked up from germline, CDR1 is SGHRS and CDR2 is YFSETQ. Trimming took 5 bases from V and 4 from J; bases not matched to a gene: 8. The CDR3 is CASSHMGLAGVYNEQFF. The CDR3 bases are TGCGCCAGCAGTCACATGGGACTAGCGGGGGTGTACAATGAGCAGTTCTTC.

This chain joins TRBV6-4 and TRBJ1-1; D ambiguous. Deletions cut 4 bases from V and 3 bases from J, with 9 bases between. Per germline, CDR1 MRHNA and CDR2 SNTAGT. The CDR3 has 13 amino acids. CDR3 nucleotides: TGTGCCAGCAGTGCTAGGGAGTACACTGAAGCTTTCTTT. The encoded protein is CASSAREYTEAFF.

The chain joins TRBV6-4 to TRBJ1-2, with TRBD1 matching 12 bases. CDR1 and CDR2 (germline): MRHNA, SNTAGT. Trimming removed 6 bases from V and 4 bases from J; junction bases left unmatched: 6. The CDR3 contains 15 residues. CDR3 DNA sequence: TGTGCCAGCAGCCCCGGGACAGGGGGCCTCTATGGCTACACCTTC. Amino acid sequence: CASSPGTGGLYGYTF.

V is TRBV14 and J is TRBJ2-7; TRBD1 aligns across 7 bases. The trim removed 1 base at V and 4 bases at J, leaving 4 bases unmatched. Germline V gene data show CDR1 as SGHDN and CDR2 as FVKESK. There are 14 residues in the CDR3. The CDR3 region has the DNA TGTGCCAGCAGCCAAGCCAACAGGGGATACGAGCAGTACTTC. Translating gives CASSQANRGYEQYF. The full variable domain, its missing parts supplied by reference TRBV14 and TRBJ2-7, is EAGVTQFPSHSVIEKGQTVTLRCDPISGHDNLYWYRRVMGKEIKFLLHFVKESKQDESGMPNNRFLAERTGGTYSTLKVQPAELEDSGVYFCASSQANRGYEQYFGPGTRLTVT.